This T cell receptor beta chain was sequenced in a study of T cell clonality in common variable immunodeficiency. The CDR3 contains 17 residues. The ends were cut back, 10 bases at V and 4 bases at J, with 28 bases in the middle. Germline assignment: CDR1 SNHLY and CDR2 FYNNEI. Method: immunoSEQ multiplex PCR; TCRdb's copy keeps in-frame clones and lacks some. Recorded here are approximately 30,000 clones, none singletons. Patients and controls were mostly of Caucasian heritage. In regard to this clone: Its target is not known. The CDR3 is cut off 3 residues early in the read; its end comes from the germline J gene.

General observations from the study: Shared TCRbeta clones were fewer between CVID subjects than controls. Fewer deletions and N-nucleotide insertions were reportedly seen in common variable immunodeficiency TCR beta sequences.

Input material: peripheral blood mononuclear cells. This sequence was found in a human donor with common variable immunodeficiency. This rearrangement joins TRBV2 to TRBJ2-5; tentative D call: TRBD1 (7 bases). The CDR3 here is CAIEGGGAAPTAETQYF. CDR3 bases read: TGTGCCATAGAAGGAGGGGGCGCGGCCCCAACAGCAGAGACC. Using reference TRBV2 and TRBJ2-5 for the parts outside the CDR3, the full variable domain is EPEVTQTPSHQVTQMGQEVILRCVPISNHLYFYWYRQILGQKVEFLVSFYNNEISEKSEIFDDQFSVERPDGSNFTLKIRSTKLEDSAMYFCAIEGGGAAPTAETQYFGPGTRLLVL.